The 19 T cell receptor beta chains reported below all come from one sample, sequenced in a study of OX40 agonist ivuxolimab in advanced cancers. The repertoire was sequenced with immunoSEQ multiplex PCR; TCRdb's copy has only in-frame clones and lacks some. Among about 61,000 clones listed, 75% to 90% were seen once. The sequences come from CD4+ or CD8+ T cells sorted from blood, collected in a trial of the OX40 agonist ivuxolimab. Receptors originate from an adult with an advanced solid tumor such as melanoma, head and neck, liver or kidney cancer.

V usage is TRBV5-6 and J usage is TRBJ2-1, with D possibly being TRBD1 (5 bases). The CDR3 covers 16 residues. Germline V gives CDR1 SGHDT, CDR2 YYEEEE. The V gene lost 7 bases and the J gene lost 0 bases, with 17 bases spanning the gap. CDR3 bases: TGTGCCAGCTCAGGGATCAGGGCGAGCTCCTACAATGAGCAGTTCTTC. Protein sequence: CASSGIRASSYNEQFF.

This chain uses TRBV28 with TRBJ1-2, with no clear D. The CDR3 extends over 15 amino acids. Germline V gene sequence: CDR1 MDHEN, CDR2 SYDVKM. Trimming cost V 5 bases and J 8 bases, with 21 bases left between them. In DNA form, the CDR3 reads TGTGCCAGCAGTACTGGTGGGGAGTTCTTCAGGGGCTACACCTTC. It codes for CASSTGGEFFRGYTF.

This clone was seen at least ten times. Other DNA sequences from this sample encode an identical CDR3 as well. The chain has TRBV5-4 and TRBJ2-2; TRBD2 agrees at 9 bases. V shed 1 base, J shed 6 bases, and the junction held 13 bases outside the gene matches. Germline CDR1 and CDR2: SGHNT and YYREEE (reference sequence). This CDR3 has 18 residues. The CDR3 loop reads CASSLTRTSGLDAGELFF. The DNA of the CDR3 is TGTGCCAGCAGCTTGACGCGCACTAGCGGGTTGGACGCCGGGGAGCTGTTTTTT.

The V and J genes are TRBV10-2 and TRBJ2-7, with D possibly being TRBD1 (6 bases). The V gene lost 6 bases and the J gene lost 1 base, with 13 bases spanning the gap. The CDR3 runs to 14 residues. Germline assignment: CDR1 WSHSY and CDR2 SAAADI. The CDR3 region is CASRVATGSYEQYF. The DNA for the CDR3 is TGCGCCAGCAGGGTCGCGACAGGTTCCTACGAGCAGTACTTC.

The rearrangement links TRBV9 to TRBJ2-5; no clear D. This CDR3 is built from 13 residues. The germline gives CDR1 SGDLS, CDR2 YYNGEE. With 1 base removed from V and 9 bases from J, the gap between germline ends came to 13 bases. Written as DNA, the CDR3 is TGTGCCAGCAGCGTAAGAGAAAATATGGCCCAGTACTTC. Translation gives CASSVRENMAQYF.

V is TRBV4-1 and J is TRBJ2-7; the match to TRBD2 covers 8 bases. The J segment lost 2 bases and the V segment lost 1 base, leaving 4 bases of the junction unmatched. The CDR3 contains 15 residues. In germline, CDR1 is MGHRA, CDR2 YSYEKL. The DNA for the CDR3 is TGCGCCAGCAGCCAAGCGGGACTAGGTACCTACGAGCAGTACTTC. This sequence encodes CASSQAGLGTYEQYF.

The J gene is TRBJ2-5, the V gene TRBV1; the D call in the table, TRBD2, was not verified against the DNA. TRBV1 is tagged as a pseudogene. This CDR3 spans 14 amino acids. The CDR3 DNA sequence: TGCACCAGCAGCCATTATAGGTGGAGGAAGACCCAGTACTTC. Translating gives CTSSHYRWRKTQYF.

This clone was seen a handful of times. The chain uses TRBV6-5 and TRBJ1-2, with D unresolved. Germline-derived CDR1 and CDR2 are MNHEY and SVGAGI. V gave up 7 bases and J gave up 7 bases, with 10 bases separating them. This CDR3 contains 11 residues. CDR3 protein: CASKAWSGYTF. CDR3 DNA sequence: TGTGCCAGCAAGGCTTGGTCTGGCTACACCTTC.

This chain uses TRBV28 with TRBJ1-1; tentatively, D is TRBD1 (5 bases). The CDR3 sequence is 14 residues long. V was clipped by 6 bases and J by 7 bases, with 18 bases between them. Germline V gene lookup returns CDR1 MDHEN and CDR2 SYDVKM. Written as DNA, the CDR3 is TGTGCCAGCAGCCCCGGGGAGGAGAGGGGTGAAGCTTTCTTT. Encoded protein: CASSPGEERGEAFF.

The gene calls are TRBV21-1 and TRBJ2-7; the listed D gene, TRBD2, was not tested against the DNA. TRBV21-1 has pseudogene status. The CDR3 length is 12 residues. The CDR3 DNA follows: TGTGCCAGCCCTACGCCTGAATCCGAGCAGTACTTC. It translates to CASPTPESEQYF.

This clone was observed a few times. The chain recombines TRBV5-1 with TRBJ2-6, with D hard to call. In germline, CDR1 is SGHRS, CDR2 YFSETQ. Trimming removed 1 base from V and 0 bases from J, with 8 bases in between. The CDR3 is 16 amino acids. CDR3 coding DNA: TGCGCCAGCAGCTTGACACCCCTCTCTGGGGCCAACGTCCTGACTTTC. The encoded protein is CASSLTPLSGANVLTF. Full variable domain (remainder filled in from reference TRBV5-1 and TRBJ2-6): KAGVTQTPRYLIKTRGQQVTLSCSPISGHRSVSWYQQTPGQGLQFLFEYFSETQRNKGNFPGRFSGRQFSNSRSEMNVSTLELGDSALYLCASSLTPLSGANVLTFGAGSRLTVL.

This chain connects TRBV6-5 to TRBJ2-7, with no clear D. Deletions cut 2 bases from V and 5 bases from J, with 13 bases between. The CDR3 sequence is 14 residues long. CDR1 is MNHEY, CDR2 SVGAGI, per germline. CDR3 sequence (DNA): TGTGCCAGCAGTTACAGGCCCGGGCCCCACGAGCAGTACTTC. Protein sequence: CASSYRPGPHEQYF.

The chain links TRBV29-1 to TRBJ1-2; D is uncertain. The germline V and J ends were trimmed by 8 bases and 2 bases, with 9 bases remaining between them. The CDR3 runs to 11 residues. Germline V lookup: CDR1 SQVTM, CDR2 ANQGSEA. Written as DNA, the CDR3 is TGCAGCTCCTTCGAGAACTATGGCTACACCTTC. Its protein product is CSSFENYGYTF.

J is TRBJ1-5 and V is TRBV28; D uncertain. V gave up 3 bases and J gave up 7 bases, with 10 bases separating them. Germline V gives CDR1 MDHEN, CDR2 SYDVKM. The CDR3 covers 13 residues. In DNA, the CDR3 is TGTGCCAGCAGTTTTGCGATAAACCAGCCCCAGCATTTT. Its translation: CASSFAINQPQHF.

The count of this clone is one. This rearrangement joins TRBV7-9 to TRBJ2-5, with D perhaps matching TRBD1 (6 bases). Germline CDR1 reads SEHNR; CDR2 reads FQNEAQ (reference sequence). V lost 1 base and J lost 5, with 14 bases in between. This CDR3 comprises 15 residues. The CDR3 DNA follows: TGTGCCAGCAGCTTAGTTTCAGGGGAGAGTGAGACCCAGTACTTC. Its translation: CASSLVSGESETQYF.

For the CDR3, the DNA is TGTGCCAGCAGTTACGCCACCTCCTACGAGCAGTACTTC. Protein sequence: CASSYATSYEQYF. J is TRBJ2-7 and V is TRBV6-5; D is ambiguous. Germline CDR1 and CDR2: MNHEY and SVGAGI. The ends were cut back, 2 bases at V and 0 bases at J, with 5 bases in the middle. This CDR3 has 13 amino acids.

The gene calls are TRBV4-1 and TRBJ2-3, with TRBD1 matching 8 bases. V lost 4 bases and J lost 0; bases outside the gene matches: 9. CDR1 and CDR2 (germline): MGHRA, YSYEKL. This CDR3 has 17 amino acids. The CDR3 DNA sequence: TGCGCCAGCAGCCTAGGCCGGACAGGGACTAGCACAGATACGCAGTATTTT. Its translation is CASSLGRTGTSTDTQYF.

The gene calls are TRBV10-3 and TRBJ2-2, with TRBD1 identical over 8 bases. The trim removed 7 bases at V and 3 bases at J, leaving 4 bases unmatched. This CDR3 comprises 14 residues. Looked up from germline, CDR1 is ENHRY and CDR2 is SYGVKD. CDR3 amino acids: CAITPTGDTGELFF. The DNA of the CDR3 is TGTGCCATCACCCCGACAGGGGACACCGGGGAGCTGTTTTTT.

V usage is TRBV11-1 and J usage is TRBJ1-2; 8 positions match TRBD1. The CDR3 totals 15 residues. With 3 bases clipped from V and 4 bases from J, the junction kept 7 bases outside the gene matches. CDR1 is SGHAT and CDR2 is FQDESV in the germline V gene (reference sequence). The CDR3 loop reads CASSFGQGNSYGYTF. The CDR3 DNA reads TGTGCCAGCAGCTTTGGACAGGGAAACTCCTATGGCTACACCTTC.